The 20 T cell receptor beta chains given below trace back to one sample, sequenced in a study of blood T cell repertoires in COVID-19. Sequencing was performed with immunoSEQ multiplex PCR; in TCRdb, only in-frame clones are kept and a portion is missing. Here the sample spans around 92,000 clones, 89% being singletons. The sequenced material came from peripheral blood. Source of these receptors: a woman of 80 years or more with active COVID-19.

The genes are TRBV5-4 and TRBJ2-1; perhaps TRBD1 as D (7 bases). The CDR3 loop spans 16 amino acids. Trimming pared 4 bases from V and 0 bases from J, leaving 14 bases between. The V gene's germline CDR1 is SGHNT and CDR2 YYREEE (reference sequence). Written as DNA, the CDR3 is TGTGCCAGCAGCCATTCGCAGGGGGGCTCCTACAATGAGCAGTTCTTC. It yields the protein CASSHSQGGSYNEQFF.

This sequence joins TRBV5-1 and TRBJ2-3, with D unclear. There are 14 residues in the CDR3. The V and J ends lost 0 bases and 2 bases respectively, with 7 bases between them. CDR1 is SGHRS and CDR2 is YFSETQ in the germline V gene. CDR3 sequence: CASSLDSPTDTQYF. The CDR3 coding sequence is TGCGCCAGCAGCTTGGATAGCCCCACAGATACGCAGTATTTT.

The chain links TRBV19 to TRBJ1-6, with D perhaps matching TRBD1 (5 bases). The CDR3 totals 14 residues. Germline assignment: CDR1 LNHDA and CDR2 SQIVND (reference sequence). V shed 8 bases and J shed 5 bases, with 13 bases lying between them. CDR3 residues: CASAKGGDNSPLHF. The CDR3, as DNA: TGTGCCAGTGCTAAGGGAGGGGATAATTCACCCCTCCACTTT. The variable domain in full, with the rest retrieved from reference TRBV19 and TRBJ1-6, is DGGITQSPKYLFRKEGQNVTLSCEQNLNHDAMYWYRQDPGQGLRLIYYSQIVNDFQKGDIAEGYSVSREKKESFPLTVTSAQKNPTAFYLCASAKGGDNSPLHFGNGTRLTVT.

This sequence joins TRBV6-5 and TRBJ2-2; TRBD1 matches 9 bases. Looked up from germline, CDR1 is MNHEY and CDR2 is SVGAGI. V gave up 6 bases and J gave up 8 bases; unmatched junction bases: 7. There are 14 residues in the CDR3. DNA for the CDR3: TGTGCCAGCAGGGGGGACAGGGTCGCGGGGGAGCTGTTTTTT. Protein product: CASRGDRVAGELFF.

The V gene is TRBV9, the J gene TRBJ2-7; 8 bases map to TRBD1. V shed 3 bases, J shed 4 bases, and the junction held 9 bases outside the gene matches. CDR3 length equals 15 residues. Germline CDR1 and CDR2: SGDLS and YYNGEE. CDR3 in DNA: TGTGCCAGCAGCGCCACCGGGACAGGAACATACGAGCAGTACTTC. This gives the protein CASSATGTGTYEQYF.

The chain recombines TRBV20-1 with TRBJ1-6; TRBD1 matches 7 bases. The J segment lost 2 bases and the V segment lost 3 bases, leaving 13 bases of the junction unmatched. This CDR3 is built from 18 residues. Per the germline V gene, CDR1 is DFQATT and CDR2 is SNEGSKA (reference sequence). This chain's CDR3 is CSASRNLRGMTYNSPLHF. The CDR3 nucleotides are TGCAGTGCTAGTCGCAACCTCAGGGGGATGACCTATAATTCACCCCTCCACTTT.

The V gene is TRBV7-2, the J gene TRBJ2-7; a possible D gene is TRBD2 (6 bases). This CDR3 is built from 12 residues. Trimming took off 5 bases at V and 6 bases at J, with 11 bases between the two ends. From germline, CDR1 is SGHTA and CDR2 FQGNSA. CDR3 bases: TGTGCCAGCAGCCTCCATAGCGGCGAGCAGTACTTC. As protein: CASSLHSGEQYF.

The CDR3 spells CASSQDWHPVNIQYF. In nucleotides, the CDR3 is TGTGCCAGCAGCCAAGACTGGCATCCTGTAAACATTCAGTACTTC. This chain joins TRBV4-2 and TRBJ2-4; D call uncertain. V was clipped by 0 bases and J by 6 bases, with 12 bases between them. Germline CDR1 LGHNA, CDR2 YNFKEQ. CDR3 length: 15 residues.

V is TRBV19 and J is TRBJ2-2; 7 nucleotides align to TRBD2. Germline assignment: CDR1 LNHDA and CDR2 SQIVND (reference sequence). The CDR3 is 15 amino acids. Trimming removed 7 bases from V and 2 bases from J; junction bases left unmatched: 7. As DNA, the CDR3 is TGTGCCAGTACCGCTAGCGGACAAAACACCGGGGAGCTGTTTTTT. Its protein product is CASTASGQNTGELFF.

J is TRBJ2-7 and V is TRBV6-5; tentatively, D is TRBD1 (6 bases). This CDR3 has 14 residues. Per the germline V gene, CDR1 is MNHEY and CDR2 is SVGAGI. The V end lost 7 bases, the J end lost 6 bases, and 19 bases lay between the germline ends. CDR3 sequence: CASTRDTSTGEQYF. Here the CDR3 DNA reads TGTGCCAGCACTCGGGACACTTCTACGGGCGAGCAGTACTTC.

This chain connects TRBV28 to TRBJ1-5; possible D gene TRBD1, 5 bases. The CDR3 runs 17 residues. Trimming stripped 3 bases from V and 1 base from J, with 16 bases between. Per germline, CDR1 MDHEN and CDR2 SYDVKM. The chain's CDR3 is CASSFPVGVRSNQPQHF. In nucleotides, the CDR3 is TGTGCCAGCAGTTTCCCGGTAGGGGTGAGGAGCAATCAGCCCCAGCATTTT.

The chain combines TRBV5-4 with TRBJ2-3; 8 nucleotides align to TRBD2. CDR3 length equals 15 residues. The germline gives CDR1 SGHNT, CDR2 YYREEE (reference sequence). Losses at the gene ends were 0 bases for V and 6 bases for J; bases not matched to a gene: 6. CDR3 region: CASSLVAGIGDTQYF. CDR3 in DNA: TGTGCCAGCAGCTTGGTAGCGGGGATTGGGGATACGCAGTATTTT.

The gene calls are TRBV5-6 and TRBJ2-1, with 9 bases lining up with TRBD2. The germline CDR1 and CDR2 sequences are SGHDT and YYEEEE. Unmatched junction bases numbered 9, after V lost 4 bases and J lost 4 bases. CDR3 length: 16 amino acids. The CDR3 region has the DNA TGTGCCAGCAGCGGGTTAGCGGGAGCGGGGTACAATGAGCAGTTCTTC. As protein: CASSGLAGAGYNEQFF.

V gene TRBV4-2 combines with J gene TRBJ1-1, with D unresolved. V was pared by 5 bases and J by 2 bases, with 3 bases between. The germline V gene has CDR1 LGHNA and CDR2 YNFKEQ. The CDR3 runs 11 residues. The CDR3 sequence is CASSSNTEAFF. CDR3 bases: TGTGCCAGCAGCAGCAACACTGAAGCTTTCTTT.

The chain carries TRBV28 and TRBJ2-3, with 7 bases fitting TRBD1. The CDR3 length is 16 residues. Trimming removed 5 bases from V and 3 bases from J; junction bases left unmatched: 11. CDR1 is MDHEN and CDR2 is SYDVKM in the germline V gene. This CDR3 reads CASSLRGRAGTDTQYF. In DNA form, the CDR3 reads TGTGCCAGCAGTCTGAGGGGGCGGGCAGGGACAGATACGCAGTATTTT.

The chain uses TRBV6-5 and TRBJ2-1; perhaps TRBD1 as D (5 bases). V was shortened by 2 bases and J by 6 bases, with 17 bases between the two germline ends. The CDR3 has 16 amino acids. Germline CDR1 is MNHEY and CDR2 is SVGAGI. CDR3 coding DNA: TGTGCCAGCAGTTACGGCGGCCCCTCAGGGATCAATGAGCAGTTCTTC. Residues: CASSYGGPSGINEQFF.

The rearrangement uses TRBV7-2 and TRBJ2-3; possible D gene TRBD2, 5 bases. V lost 5 bases to trimming and J lost 4 bases, with 10 bases between them. The CDR3 is 13 amino acids. Germline V gene data show CDR1 as SGHTA and CDR2 as FQGNSA. CDR3 bases: TGTGCCAGCAGCGTAGACGGGGCAGATACGCAGTATTTT. Residues: CASSVDGADTQYF.

The V gene is TRBV18, the J gene TRBJ1-6; D remains unclear. The V and J ends lost 3 bases and 3 bases respectively, with 3 bases between them. The CDR3 is 13 residues long. Germline V lookup: CDR1 KGHSH, CDR2 LQKENI. The CDR3 nucleotides are TGTGCCAGCTCACCCAGCTATAATTCACCCCTCCACTTT. Amino acid sequence: CASSPSYNSPLHF.

This clone has only one observation. CDR3 residues: CASSPTKMLAGSLETQYF. The CDR3 region has the DNA TGTGCCAGCTCACCGACCAAGATGTTAGCGGGATCCCTAGAGACCCAGTACTTC. The rearrangement joins TRBV18 to TRBJ2-5, with 8 positions matching TRBD2. This CDR3 comprises 18 residues. Unmatched junction bases numbered 16, after V lost 3 bases and J lost 4 bases. Per the germline V gene, CDR1 is KGHSH and CDR2 is LQKENI. Full variable domain (missing parts from reference TRBV18 and TRBJ2-5): NAGVMQNPRHLVRRRGQEARLRCSPMKGHSHVYWYRQLPEEGLKFMVYLQKENIIDESGMPKERFSAEFPKEGPSILRIQQVVRGDSAAYFCASSPTKMLAGSLETQYFGPGTRLLVL.

The V call is TRBV28, the J call TRBJ2-7; 9 bases match TRBD1. The CDR3 has 15 amino acids. The V gene end was trimmed by 6 bases and the J gene end by 7 bases; junction bases not matched to a gene: 13. Germline V gene lookup returns CDR1 MDHEN and CDR2 SYDVKM. The CDR3 DNA follows: TGTGCCAGCAGCTCCCCCGGGACAGGGTCTTGGGAGCAGTACTTC. Encoded protein: CASSSPGTGSWEQYF. Looking up the rest from reference TRBV28 and TRBJ2-7 gives the full variable domain: DVKVTQSSRYLVKRTGEKVFLECVQDMDHENMFWYRQDPGLGLRLIYFSYDVKMKEKGDIPEGYSVSREKKERFSLILESASTNQTSMYLCASSSPGTGSWEQYFGPGTRLTVT.